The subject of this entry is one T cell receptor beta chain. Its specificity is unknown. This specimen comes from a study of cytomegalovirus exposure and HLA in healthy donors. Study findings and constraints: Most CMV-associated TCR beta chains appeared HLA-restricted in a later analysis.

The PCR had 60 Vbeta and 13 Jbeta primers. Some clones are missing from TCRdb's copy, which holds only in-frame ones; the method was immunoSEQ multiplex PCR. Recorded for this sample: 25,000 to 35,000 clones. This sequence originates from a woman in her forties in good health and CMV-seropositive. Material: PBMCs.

CDR3 nucleotides: TGTGCCAGCTCCCGTCGGGCGGGAGCTGGGGCCAACGTCCTGACTTTC. Translating it yields CASSRRAGAGANVLTF. V and J are TRBV18 and TRBJ2-6; TRBD2 agrees at 7 bases. V trimming: 6 bases; J trimming: 2 bases; junction bases outside the gene matches: 7. Germline V gene data show CDR1 as KGHSH and CDR2 as LQKENI. The CDR3 loop spans 16 amino acids.